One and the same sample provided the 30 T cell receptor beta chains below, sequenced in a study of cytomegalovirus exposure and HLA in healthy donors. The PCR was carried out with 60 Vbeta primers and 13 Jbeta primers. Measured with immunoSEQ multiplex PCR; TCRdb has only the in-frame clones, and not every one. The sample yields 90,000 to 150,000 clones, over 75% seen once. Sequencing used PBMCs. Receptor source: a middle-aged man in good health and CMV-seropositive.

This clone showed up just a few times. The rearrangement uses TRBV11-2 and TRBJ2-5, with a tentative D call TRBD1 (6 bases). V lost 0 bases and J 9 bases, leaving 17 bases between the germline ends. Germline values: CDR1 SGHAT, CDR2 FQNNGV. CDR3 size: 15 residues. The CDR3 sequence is CASSLDEGHGWAQYF. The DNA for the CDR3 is TGTGCCAGCAGCTTAGATGAGGGACATGGTTGGGCCCAGTACTTC.

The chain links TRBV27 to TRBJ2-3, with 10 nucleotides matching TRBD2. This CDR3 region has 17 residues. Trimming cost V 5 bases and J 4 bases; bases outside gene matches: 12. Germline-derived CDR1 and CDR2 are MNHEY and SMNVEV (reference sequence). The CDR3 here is CASSPTPSAGGADTQYF. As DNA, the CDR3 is TGTGCCAGCAGTCCCACCCCTTCAGCGGGGGGGGCAGATACGCAGTATTTT.

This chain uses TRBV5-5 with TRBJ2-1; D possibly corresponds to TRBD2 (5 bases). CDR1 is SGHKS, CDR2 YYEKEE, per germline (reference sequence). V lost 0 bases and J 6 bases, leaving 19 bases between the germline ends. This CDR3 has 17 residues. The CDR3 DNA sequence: TGTGCCAGCAGCTTGGCGTTATCTGGGTTCGGAGGCAATGAGCAGTTCTTC. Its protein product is CASSLALSGFGGNEQFF.

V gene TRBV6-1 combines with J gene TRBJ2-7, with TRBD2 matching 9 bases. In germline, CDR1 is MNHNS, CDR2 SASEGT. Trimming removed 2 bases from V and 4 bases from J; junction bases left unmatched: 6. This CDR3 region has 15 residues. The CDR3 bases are TGTGCCAGCAGTGAACTCGCAGCGGGGGGATACGAGCAGTACTTC. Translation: CASSELAAGGYEQYF.

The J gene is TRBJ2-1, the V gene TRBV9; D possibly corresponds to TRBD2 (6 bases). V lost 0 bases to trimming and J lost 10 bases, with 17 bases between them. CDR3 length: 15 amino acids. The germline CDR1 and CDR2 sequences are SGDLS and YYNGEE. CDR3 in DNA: TGTGCCAGCAGCGTAGGATTTAGGGGTGGAGGGGAGCAGTTCTTC. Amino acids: CASSVGFRGGGEQFF.

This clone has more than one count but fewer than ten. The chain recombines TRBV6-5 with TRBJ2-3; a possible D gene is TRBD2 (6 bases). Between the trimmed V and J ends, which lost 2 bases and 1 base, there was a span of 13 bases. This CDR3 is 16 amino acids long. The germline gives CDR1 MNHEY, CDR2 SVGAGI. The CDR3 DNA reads TGTGCCAGCAGTTACACGACTAGAGGCCGCACAGATACGCAGTATTTT. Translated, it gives CASSYTTRGRTDTQYF.

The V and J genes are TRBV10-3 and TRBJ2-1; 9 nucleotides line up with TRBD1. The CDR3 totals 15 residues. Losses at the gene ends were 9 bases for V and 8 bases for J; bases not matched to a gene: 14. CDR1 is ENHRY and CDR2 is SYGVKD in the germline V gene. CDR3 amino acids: CAIGSGTGQRDEQFF. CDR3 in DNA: TGTGCCATAGGATCCGGGACAGGGCAAAGGGATGAGCAGTTCTTC.

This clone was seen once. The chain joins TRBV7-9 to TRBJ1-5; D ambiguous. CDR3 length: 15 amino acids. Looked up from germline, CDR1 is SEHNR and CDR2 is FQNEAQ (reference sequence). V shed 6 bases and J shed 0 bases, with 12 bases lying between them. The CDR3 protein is CASSRSGDSNQPQHF. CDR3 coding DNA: TGTGCCAGCAGTCGGTCCGGGGATAGCAATCAGCCCCAGCATTTT.

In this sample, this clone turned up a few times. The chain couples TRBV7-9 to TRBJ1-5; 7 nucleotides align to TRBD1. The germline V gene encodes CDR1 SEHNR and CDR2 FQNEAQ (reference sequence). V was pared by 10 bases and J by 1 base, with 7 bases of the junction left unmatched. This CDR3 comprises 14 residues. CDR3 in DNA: TGTGCCACCGGCACGGACAGGAGCAATCAGCCCCAGCATTTT. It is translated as CATGTDRSNQPQHF.

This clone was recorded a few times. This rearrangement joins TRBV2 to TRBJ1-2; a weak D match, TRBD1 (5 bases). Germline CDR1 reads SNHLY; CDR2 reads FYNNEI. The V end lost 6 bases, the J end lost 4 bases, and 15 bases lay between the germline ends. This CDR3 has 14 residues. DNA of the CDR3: TGTGCCAGCAGCGCCCGCGGGGACGGCTATGGCTACACCTTC. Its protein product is CASSARGDGYGYTF.

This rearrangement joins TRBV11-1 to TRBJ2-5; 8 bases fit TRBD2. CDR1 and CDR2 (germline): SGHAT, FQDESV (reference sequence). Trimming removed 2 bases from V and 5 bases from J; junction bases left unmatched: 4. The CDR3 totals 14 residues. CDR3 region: CASSLTPSGETQYF. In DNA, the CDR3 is TGTGCCAGCAGCTTAACGCCTAGCGGGGAGACCCAGTACTTC.

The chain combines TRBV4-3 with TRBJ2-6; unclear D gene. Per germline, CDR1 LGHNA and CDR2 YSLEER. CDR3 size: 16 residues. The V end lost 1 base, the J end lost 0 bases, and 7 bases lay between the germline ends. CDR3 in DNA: TGCGCCAGCAGCCAAGGGGCAGCCTCTGGGGCCAACGTCCTGACTTTC. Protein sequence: CASSQGAASGANVLTF.

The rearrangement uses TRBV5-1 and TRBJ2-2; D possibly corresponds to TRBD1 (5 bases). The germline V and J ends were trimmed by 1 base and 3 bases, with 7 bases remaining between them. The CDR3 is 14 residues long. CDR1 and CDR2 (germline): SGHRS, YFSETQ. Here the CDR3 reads CASSLLGDTGELFF. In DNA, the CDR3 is TGCGCCAGCAGCTTGTTAGGGGACACCGGGGAGCTGTTTTTT.

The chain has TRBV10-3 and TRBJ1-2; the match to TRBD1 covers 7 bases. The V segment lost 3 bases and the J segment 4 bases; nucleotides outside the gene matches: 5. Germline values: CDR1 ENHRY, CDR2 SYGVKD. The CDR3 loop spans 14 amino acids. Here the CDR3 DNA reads TGTGCCATCAGTGAAACGCGGACAGGCTATGGCTACACCTTC. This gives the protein CAISETRTGYGYTF.

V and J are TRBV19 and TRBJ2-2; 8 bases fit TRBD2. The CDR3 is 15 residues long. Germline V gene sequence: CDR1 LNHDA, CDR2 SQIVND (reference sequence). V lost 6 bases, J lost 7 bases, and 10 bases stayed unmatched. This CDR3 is CASSGTGGSVGELFF. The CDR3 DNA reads TGTGCCAGTAGCGGAACGGGGGGGTCGGTCGGGGAGCTGTTTTTT.

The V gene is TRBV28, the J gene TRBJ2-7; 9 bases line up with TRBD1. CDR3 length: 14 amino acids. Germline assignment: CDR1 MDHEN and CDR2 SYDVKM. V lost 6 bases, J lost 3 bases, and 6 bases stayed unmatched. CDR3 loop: CASSPMTGGYEQYF. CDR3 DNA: TGTGCCAGCAGCCCGATGACAGGGGGCTACGAGCAGTACTTC.

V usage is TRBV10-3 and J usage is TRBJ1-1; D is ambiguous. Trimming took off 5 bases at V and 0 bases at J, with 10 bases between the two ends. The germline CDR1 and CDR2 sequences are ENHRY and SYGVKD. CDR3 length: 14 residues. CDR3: CAISSGEVNTEAFF. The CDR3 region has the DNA TGTGCCATCAGTTCCGGGGAGGTGAACACTGAAGCTTTCTTT.

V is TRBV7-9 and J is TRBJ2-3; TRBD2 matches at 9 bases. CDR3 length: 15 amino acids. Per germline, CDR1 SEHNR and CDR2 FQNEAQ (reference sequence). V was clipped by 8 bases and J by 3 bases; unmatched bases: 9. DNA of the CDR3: TGTGCCAGCCGACGGCTAGCGGGGCAAACAGATACGCAGTATTTT. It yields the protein CASRRLAGQTDTQYF.

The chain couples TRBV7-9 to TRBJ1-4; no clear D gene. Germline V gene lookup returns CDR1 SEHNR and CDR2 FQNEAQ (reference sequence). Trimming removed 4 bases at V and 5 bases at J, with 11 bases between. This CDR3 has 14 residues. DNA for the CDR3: TGTGCCAGCAGCTGGGCAGACCAAAATGAAAAACTGTTTTTT. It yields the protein CASSWADQNEKLFF. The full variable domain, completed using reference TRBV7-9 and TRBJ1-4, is DTGVSQNPRHKITKRGQNVTFRCDPISEHNRLYWYRQTLGQGPEFLTYFQNEAQLEKSRLLSDRFSAERPKGSFSTLEIQRTEQGDSAMYLCASSWADQNEKLFFGSGTQLSVL.

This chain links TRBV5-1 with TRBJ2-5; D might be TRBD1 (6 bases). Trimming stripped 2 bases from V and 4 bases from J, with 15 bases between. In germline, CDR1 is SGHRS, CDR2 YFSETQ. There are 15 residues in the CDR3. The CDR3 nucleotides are TGCGCCAGCAGCTTAAACGGTTACAGGGTAGAGACCCAGTACTTC. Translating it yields CASSLNGYRVETQYF.

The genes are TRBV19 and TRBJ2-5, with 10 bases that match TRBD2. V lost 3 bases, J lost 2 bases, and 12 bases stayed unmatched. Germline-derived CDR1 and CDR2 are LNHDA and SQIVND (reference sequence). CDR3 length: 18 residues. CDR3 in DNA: TGTGCCAGTAGTATTCTCGGGGCGAGCGGGGGGGGACAAGAGACCCAGTACTTC. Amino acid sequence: CASSILGASGGGQETQYF.

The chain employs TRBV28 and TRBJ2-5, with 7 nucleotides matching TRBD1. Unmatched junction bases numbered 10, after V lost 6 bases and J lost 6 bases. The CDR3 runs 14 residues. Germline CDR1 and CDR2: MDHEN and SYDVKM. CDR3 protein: CASSPATGVKTQYF. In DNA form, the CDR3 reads TGTGCCAGCAGCCCCGCTACAGGGGTGAAGACCCAGTACTTC.

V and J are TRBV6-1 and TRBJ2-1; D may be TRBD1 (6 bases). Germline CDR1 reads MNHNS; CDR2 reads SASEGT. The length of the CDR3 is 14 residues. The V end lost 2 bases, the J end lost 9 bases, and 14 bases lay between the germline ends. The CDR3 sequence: CASSELQGKGEQFF. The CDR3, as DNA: TGTGCCAGCAGTGAACTGCAGGGGAAGGGTGAGCAGTTCTTC.

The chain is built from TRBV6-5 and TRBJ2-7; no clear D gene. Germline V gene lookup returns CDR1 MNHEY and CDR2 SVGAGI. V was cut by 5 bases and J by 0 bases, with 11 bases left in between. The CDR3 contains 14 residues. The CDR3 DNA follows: TGTGCCAGCAGTACTGGTGGGCTCTCCTACGAGCAGTACTTC. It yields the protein CASSTGGLSYEQYF.

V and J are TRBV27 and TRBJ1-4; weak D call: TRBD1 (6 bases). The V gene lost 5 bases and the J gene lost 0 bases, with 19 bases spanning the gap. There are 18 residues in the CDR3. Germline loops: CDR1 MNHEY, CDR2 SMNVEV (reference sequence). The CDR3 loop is CASSADSATFATNEKLFF. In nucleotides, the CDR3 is TGTGCCAGCAGTGCGGACAGCGCTACTTTTGCAACTAATGAAAAACTGTTTTTT.

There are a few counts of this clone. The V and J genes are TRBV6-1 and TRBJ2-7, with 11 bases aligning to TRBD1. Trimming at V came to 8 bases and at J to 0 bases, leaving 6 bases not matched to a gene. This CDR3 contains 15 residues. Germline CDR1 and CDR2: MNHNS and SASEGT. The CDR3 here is CASEAGTGGSYEQYF. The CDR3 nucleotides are TGTGCCAGCGAGGCCGGGACAGGGGGCTCCTACGAGCAGTACTTC.

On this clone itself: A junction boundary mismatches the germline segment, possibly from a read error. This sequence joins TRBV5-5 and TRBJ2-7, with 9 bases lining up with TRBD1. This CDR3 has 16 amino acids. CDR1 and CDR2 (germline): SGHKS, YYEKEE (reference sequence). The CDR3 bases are TGCGCCAGCAGCCAAGAAGGCGGGGACAGGGCCTACGAGCAGTACTTC. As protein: CASSQEGGDRAYEQYF. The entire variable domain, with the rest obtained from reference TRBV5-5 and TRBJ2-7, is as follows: DAGVTQSPTHLIKTRGQQVTLRCSPISGHKSVSWYQQVLGQGPQFIFQYYEKEERGRGNFPDRFSARQFPNYSSELNVNALLLGDSALYLCASSQEGGDRAYEQYFGPGTRLTVT.

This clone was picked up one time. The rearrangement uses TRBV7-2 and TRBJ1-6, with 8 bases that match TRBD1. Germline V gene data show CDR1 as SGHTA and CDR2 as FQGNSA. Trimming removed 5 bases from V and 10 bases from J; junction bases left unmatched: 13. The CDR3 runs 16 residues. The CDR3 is CASSRGTGQPVSPLHF. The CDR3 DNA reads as TGTGCCAGCAGCAGAGGGACAGGTCAACCCGTATCACCCCTCCACTTT.

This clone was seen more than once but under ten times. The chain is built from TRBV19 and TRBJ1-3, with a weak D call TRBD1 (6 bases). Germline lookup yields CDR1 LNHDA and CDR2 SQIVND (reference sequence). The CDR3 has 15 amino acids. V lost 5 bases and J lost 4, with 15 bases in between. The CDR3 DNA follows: TGTGCCAGTAGTGATCTTGGGGGCGAAGGAAACACCATATATTTT. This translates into CASSDLGGEGNTIYF.

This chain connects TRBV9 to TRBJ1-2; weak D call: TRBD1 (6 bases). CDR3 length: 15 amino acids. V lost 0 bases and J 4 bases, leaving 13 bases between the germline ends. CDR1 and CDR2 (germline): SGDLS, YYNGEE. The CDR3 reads CASSVARRGGYGYTF. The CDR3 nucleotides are TGTGCCAGCAGCGTAGCGCGCAGGGGTGGCTATGGCTACACCTTC.